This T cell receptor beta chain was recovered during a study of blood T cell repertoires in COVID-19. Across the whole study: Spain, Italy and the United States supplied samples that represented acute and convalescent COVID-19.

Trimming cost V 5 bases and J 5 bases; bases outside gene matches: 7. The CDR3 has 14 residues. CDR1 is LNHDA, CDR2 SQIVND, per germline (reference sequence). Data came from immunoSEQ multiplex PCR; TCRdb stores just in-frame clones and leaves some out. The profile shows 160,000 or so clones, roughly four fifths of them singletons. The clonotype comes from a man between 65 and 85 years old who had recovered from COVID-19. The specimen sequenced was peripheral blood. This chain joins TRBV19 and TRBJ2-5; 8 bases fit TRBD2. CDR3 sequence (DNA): TGTGCCAGTAGTCGGAATAGCGGGACGGAGACCCAGTACTTC. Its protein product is CASSRNSGTETQYF.